This T cell receptor (beta chain) was observed in a study of blood T cell repertoires in COVID-19. About the research overall: Acute and convalescent COVID-19 specimens originated in the United States, Italy and Spain. Sources were T cells, B-cell-depleted T cells, or PBMCs; the material itself was cDNA or gDNA.

Per the original methods: By means of reference gene primer amplification, nucleated cell counts were estimated. Sequenced by immunoSEQ multiplex PCR; TCRdb stores in-frame clones only, minus some. Clonal size and the V and J genes are those of that table, whereas D and trimming came from the DNA. The sample lists under 250,000 clones, 85% to 95% occurring once. Enrollment of patients from Seattle took place during active infection, with longitudinal follow-up. The material sequenced was peripheral blood. The clonotype originates from a young man with COVID-19, enrolled during active disease.

CDR3 sequence reads: CASKPTEYNSPLHF. CDR3 DNA sequence: TGTGCCAGCAAACCGACAGAGTATAATTCACCCCTCCACTTT. This chain connects TRBV6-5 to TRBJ1-6, with D maybe TRBD1 (5 bases). The CDR3 length is 14 residues. Trimming shortened V by 7 bases and J by 4 bases, and 11 bases separated the two germline ends. Germline lookup yields CDR1 MNHEY and CDR2 SVGAGI.